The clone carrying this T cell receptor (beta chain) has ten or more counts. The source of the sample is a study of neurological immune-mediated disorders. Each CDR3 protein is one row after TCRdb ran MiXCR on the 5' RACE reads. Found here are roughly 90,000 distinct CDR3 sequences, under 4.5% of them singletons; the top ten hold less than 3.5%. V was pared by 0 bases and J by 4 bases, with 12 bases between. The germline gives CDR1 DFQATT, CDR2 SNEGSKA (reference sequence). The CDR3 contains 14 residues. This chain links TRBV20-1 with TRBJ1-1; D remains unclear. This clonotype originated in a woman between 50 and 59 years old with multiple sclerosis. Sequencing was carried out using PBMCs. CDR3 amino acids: CSARDPGIGTEAFF. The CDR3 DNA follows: TGCAGTGCTAGAGATCCGGGTATTGGCACTGAAGCTTTCTTT.